A selection of T cell receptor beta chains follows, all from one sample in a study of naive and memory T cell subsets. Using its own MiXCR run on the 5' RACE reads, TCRdb lists one record per CDR3 protein. The sample includes 50,000 or so distinct CDR3 sequences, approximately 6.6% of them seen just once. The receptors shown here come from a male donor in good health. CDR3s include the opening cysteine and the closing phenylalanine or tryptophan. Fields, in order: J gene, D gene, V gene, clone size, CDR3 DNA, CDR3 protein. D genes are given only for firm matches. Expanded clones are given a class, and other clones once, few, many or no size at all.

TRBJ2-2 | TRBD2 | TRBV6-6 | many | TGTGCCAGCAGTTACAAAGGACTAGGCAACACCGGGGAGCTGTTTTTT | CASSYKGLGNTGELFF
TRBJ1-1 | NA | TRBV25-1 | few | TGTGCCAGCAGTGGGGGTGTGAACACTGAAGCTTTCTTT | CASSGGVNTEAFF
TRBJ2-6 | TRBD1 | TRBV6-5 | NA | TGTGCCAGCAGTTACTCCGGACAGGACTTCTCTGGGGCCAACGTCCTGACTTTC | CASSYSGQDFSGANVLTF
TRBJ2-2 | NA | TRBV11-2 | many | TGTGCCAGCAGCTCCAGGACGGGTGGCGGGGAGCTGTTTTTT | CASSSRTGGGELFF
TRBJ2-7 | NA | TRBV18 | few | TGTGCCAGCTCACCACCAGCATCATCACCCTACGAGCAGTACTTC | CASSPPASSPYEQYF
TRBJ2-1 | NA | TRBV12-3/TRBV12-4 | few | TGTGCCAGCAGTCTAAGCGTGGTGGGGGGCCCGGATGAGCAGTTCTTC | CASSLSVVGGPDEQFF
TRBJ2-7 | NA | TRBV4-1 | NA | TGCGCCAGCAGCCAAGAATTGGGGACCGGGACCACCTCCTACGAGCAGTACTTC | CASSQELGTGTTSYEQYF
TRBJ1-1 | NA | TRBV27 | many | TGTGCCAGCAGTATCGGACCAACCCCGAACACTGAAGCTTTCTTT | CASSIGPTPNTEAFF
TRBJ1-5 | TRBD1 | TRBV6-2/TRBV6-3 | few | TGTGCCAGCAGTCCGCGTCGTACCGGGACAGGGAGTAACAATCAGCCCCAGCATTTT | CASSPRRTGTGSNNQPQHF
TRBJ1-1 | NA | TRBV12-3/TRBV12-4 | NA | TGTGCCAGCAGTTCGCCGGGACAAATGAACACTGAAGCTTTCTTT | CASSSPGQMNTEAFF
TRBJ1-1 | NA | TRBV6-5 | NA | TGTGCCAGCAGACTCCTGGGGGACCGGAACACTGAAGCTTTCTTT | CASRLLGDRNTEAFF
TRBJ2-5 | TRBD2 | TRBV7-9 | few | TGTGCCAGCAGCTCAACTAATAGCGGGAGTTGGGAGACCCAGTACTTC | CASSSTNSGSWETQYF
TRBJ2-7 | NA | TRBV13 | few | TGTGCCAGCAGCCCCGGGGGCAGGGCCACCTACGAGCAGTACTTC | CASSPGGRATYEQYF
TRBJ2-6 | TRBD1 | TRBV7-9 | many | TGTGCCAGCAGCTGGGGGACAGGGGGCGCGACAGGTGGGGCCAACGTCCTGACTTTC | CASSWGTGGATGGANVLTF
TRBJ2-7 | TRBD2 | TRBV14 | many | TGTGCCAGCAGCCAGCTAGCGGGAGAACACGAGCAGTACTTC | CASSQLAGEHEQYF
TRBJ1-2 | TRBD1 | TRBV7-2 | NA | TGTGCCAGCAGCTTAGGATCCCCCGGGACAGTTATCTATGGCTACACCTTC | CASSLGSPGTVIYGYTF
TRBJ2-5 | NA | TRBV9 | many | TGTGCCAGCAGCGCCTCGCAAGAGACCCAGTACTTC | CASSASQETQYF
TRBJ2-3 | TRBD2 | TRBV20-1 | few | TGCAGTGCTAAGGGAGTGGGGGAAAGACTAGCGGAACCAGATACGCAGTATTTT | CSAKGVGERLAEPDTQYF
TRBJ2-7 | NA | TRBV14 | few | TGTGCCAGCAGCGCTGGACAGATAGCCTACGAGCAGTACTTC | CASSAGQIAYEQYF
TRBJ2-2 | NA | TRBV6-5 | many | TGTGCCAGCAGTTCTGGGACCCACACCGGGGAGCTGTTTTTT | CASSSGTHTGELFF
TRBJ2-5 | TRBD2 | TRBV6-1 | few | TGTGCCAGCGGGGGCGTAGCGGGGGGGCCACAAGAGACCCAGTACTTC | CASGGVAGGPQETQYF
TRBJ1-1 | TRBD1 | TRBV7-9 | many | TGTGCCAGCAGCTTAGCGGGACAGGGTCTTACTGAAGCTTTCTTT | CASSLAGQGLTEAFF
TRBJ2-6 | NA | TRBV14 | NA | TGTGCCAGCAGCCGGACGGGGCCAGGGGCTGGGGCCAACGTCCTGACTTTC | CASSRTGPGAGANVLTF
TRBJ2-2 | TRBD2 | TRBV20-1 | many | TGCAGTTGGCGAGCGGGACCCACCGGGGAGCTGTTTTTT | CSWRAGPTGELFF
TRBJ1-2 | NA | TRBV6-6 | NA | TGTGCCAGCGGTAACAGCGTGCCTAACTATGGCTACACCTTC | CASGNSVPNYGYTF
TRBJ2-5 | NA | TRBV12-3/TRBV12-4 | NA | TGTGCCAGCAGTTTCGGTTTGGGGTCTCCTAACCAAGAGACCCAGTACTTC | CASSFGLGSPNQETQYF
TRBJ1-6 | NA | TRBV29-1 | many | TGCAGCGTCCGCGCAGGGTCCGGATCACCCCTCCACTTT | CSVRAGSGSPLHF
TRBJ2-1 | TRBD2 | TRBV6-2/TRBV6-3 | NA | TGTGCCAGCAGTTACTCGAGTAGCGGGGGCGGGGGTGAGCAGTTCTTC | CASSYSSSGGGGEQFF
TRBJ1-1 | TRBD1 | TRBV5-1 | NA | TGCGCCAGCAGCTTGGTAGGGGGCATGAACACTGAAGCTTTCTTT | CASSLVGGMNTEAFF
TRBJ2-4 | NA | TRBV27 | NA | TGTGCCAGCAGTAGGGACTTCAAAAACATTCAGTACTTC | CASSRDFKNIQYF
TRBJ1-1 | TRBD1 | TRBV29-1 | many | TGCAGCGCCCGATTTGGACAGGGCTACACTGAAGCTTTCTTT | CSARFGQGYTEAFF
TRBJ2-6 | NA | TRBV5-4 | few | TGTGCCAGCAGCCTGCTGGGGGGCTCTTCCTCTGGGGCCAACGTCCTGACTTTC | CASSLLGGSSSGANVLTF
TRBJ1-6 | NA | TRBV7-8 | NA | TGTGTCAGCAGCTTAGAGGCCAGGGCCAATTCACCCCTCCACTTT | CVSSLEARANSPLHF
TRBJ2-7 | NA | TRBV7-9 | few | TGTGCCAGCAGCTTAACGAGACTGGGCGGTAGCTCCTACGAGCAGTACTTC | CASSLTRLGGSSYEQYF
TRBJ2-7 | TRBD2 | TRBV15 | many | TGTGCCACCAGCAGCGGACTAGCGGGGTACCTACGAGGGCAGTACTTC | CATSSGLAGYLRGQYF
TRBJ1-3 | NA | TRBV6-2/TRBV6-3 | few | TGTGCCAGCAGAGGGGGGGGCTCTGGAAACACCATATATTTT | CASRGGGSGNTIYF
TRBJ1-5 | NA | TRBV5-1 | few | TGCGCCAGCAGTCAAGGGACGGGCAATCAGCCCCAGCATTTT | CASSQGTGNQPQHF
TRBJ2-1 | TRBD1 | TRBV6-1 | many | TGTGCCAGCAGAAAGAAGGGGCAGGGGGCGTTCAATGAGCAGTTCTTC | CASRKKGQGAFNEQFF
TRBJ2-3 | TRBD2 | TRBV9 | few | TGTGCCAGCACCTCAATCGAGACTAGCGGGACGGATACGCAGTATTTT | CASTSIETSGTDTQYF
TRBJ2-7 | NA | TRBV2 | few | TGTGCCAGCAGCGGAGGGGACAAGGCCTACGAGCAGTACTTC | CASSGGDKAYEQYF
TRBJ2-1 | TRBD1 | TRBV29-1 | NA | TGCAGCGTTGTGGGCGCCGACAGGGGGTGGAATGAGCAGTTCTTC | CSVVGADRGWNEQFF
TRBJ2-7 | NA | TRBV10-2 | many | TGCGCCAGCAGTGAGTCGGACGGGCCTTCCTACGAGCAGTACTTC | CASSESDGPSYEQYF